This entry lists 30 T cell receptor beta chains sequenced from one sample in a study of blood T cell repertoires in COVID-19. Data came from immunoSEQ multiplex PCR; TCRdb stores just in-frame clones and leaves some out. This sample has about 87,000 clones, with around 86% found just once. The sample was peripheral blood. The receptors were gathered from a woman older than 75 with active or convalescent COVID-19.

This rearrangement joins TRBV9 to TRBJ2-3; perhaps TRBD2 as D (6 bases). The CDR3 consists of 16 residues. In germline, CDR1 is SGDLS, CDR2 YYNGEE. Trimming shortened V by 4 bases and J by 0 bases, and 15 bases separated the two germline ends. The CDR3 spells CASSPSLAISTDTQYF. The DNA of the CDR3 is TGTGCCAGCAGCCCCTCTCTAGCGATAAGCACAGATACGCAGTATTTT.

The chain uses TRBV7-2 and TRBJ2-5, with a tentative D call TRBD2 (7 bases). The CDR3 runs 14 residues. The ends were cut back, 3 bases at V and 3 bases at J, with 11 bases in the middle. The V gene's germline CDR1 is SGHTA and CDR2 FQGNSA. CDR3 sequence (DNA): TGTGCCAGCAGCTTCCAAGGGGGGGAAGAGACCCAGTACTTC. It specifies CASSFQGGEETQYF.

The chain employs TRBV11-3 and TRBJ2-7, with D maybe TRBD2 (6 bases). Germline V gives CDR1 SGHNT, CDR2 YENEEA. The CDR3 sequence is 13 residues long. The V end was cut by 1 base, the J end by 5 bases, with 9 bases between. The CDR3, as DNA: TGTGCCAGCAGCTTAGTGGGGGGTAACGAGCAGTACTTC. This translates into CASSLVGGNEQYF.

The V call is TRBV2, the J call TRBJ2-7; the D gene is possibly TRBD1 (7 bases). V gave up 3 bases and J gave up 9 bases, with 18 bases separating them. Germline V gene sequence: CDR1 SNHLY, CDR2 FYNNEI. The CDR3 covers 14 residues. The CDR3 DNA sequence: TGTGCCAGCAGTGAGTCGACAGGGAGGACCCGGCAGTACTTC. This encodes CASSESTGRTRQYF.

The CDR3 protein is CASSQRDRAANEQFF. In nucleotides, the CDR3 is TGTGCCAGCAGCCAGAGGGACAGGGCCGCCAATGAGCAGTTCTTC. The rearrangement links TRBV14 to TRBJ2-1, with 9 bases fitting TRBD1. The CDR3 spans 15 residues. Trimming cost V 3 bases and J 6 bases; bases outside gene matches: 6. Germline CDR1 is SGHDN and CDR2 is FVKESK. Full variable domain (rest looked up from reference TRBV14 and TRBJ2-1): EAGVTQFPSHSVIEKGQTVTLRCDPISGHDNLYWYRRVMGKEIKFLLHFVKESKQDESGMPNNRFLAERTGGTYSTLKVQPAELEDSGVYFCASSQRDRAANEQFFGPGTRLTVL.

The chain joins TRBV7-2 to TRBJ1-4; TRBD1 might be the D (6 bases). V gave up 5 bases and J gave up 7 bases, with 14 bases separating them. CDR1 and CDR2 (germline): SGHTA, FQGNSA. The CDR3 sequence is 14 residues long. Written as DNA, the CDR3 is TGTGCCAGCAGCCTGGTGAGGGGGGGTGAAAAACTGTTTTTT. It yields the protein CASSLVRGGEKLFF.

The rearrangement joins TRBV13 to TRBJ1-4, with TRBD1 matching over 11 bases. From germline, CDR1 is PRHDT and CDR2 FYEKMQ (reference sequence). This CDR3 spans 15 amino acids. The trim removed 4 bases at V and 7 bases at J, leaving 5 bases unmatched. CDR3 sequence reads: CASSWGQGVGEKLFF. The DNA for the CDR3 is TGTGCCAGCAGCTGGGGACAGGGGGTAGGTGAAAAACTGTTTTTT. Full variable domain (outside the CDR3, taken from reference TRBV13 and TRBJ1-4): AAGVIQSPRHLIKEKRETATLKCYPIPRHDTVYWYQQGPGQDPQFLISFYEKMQSDKGSIPDRFSAQQFSDYHSELNMSSLELGDSALYFCASSWGQGVGEKLFFGSGTQLSVL.

The rearrangement links TRBV5-4 to TRBJ1-4; D is uncertain. V shed 4 bases and J shed 0 bases, with 7 bases lying between them. Germline values: CDR1 SGHNT, CDR2 YYREEE (reference sequence). CDR3 length equals 14 residues. CDR3 nucleotides: TGTGCCAGCAGCCCCGGGACAACTAATGAAAAACTGTTTTTT. This codes for CASSPGTTNEKLFF.

This sequence joins TRBV11-3 and TRBJ2-1, with a possible D match to TRBD2 (7 bases). The CDR3 has 15 residues. Germline V gives CDR1 SGHNT, CDR2 YENEEA. V was shortened by 1 base and J by 5 bases, with 12 bases between the two germline ends. As DNA, the CDR3 is TGTGCCAGCAGCTTAGGAGGGGGGGCGGACAATGAGCAGTTCTTC. Protein product: CASSLGGGADNEQFF.

J is TRBJ2-3 and V is TRBV7-2, with 7 bases identical to TRBD2. Germline lookup yields CDR1 SGHTA and CDR2 FQGNSA. CDR3 length: 13 residues. The J segment lost 6 bases and the V segment lost 1 base, leaving 1 base of the junction unmatched. CDR3 protein: CASSLGTSDTQYF. CDR3 nucleotides: TGTGCCAGCAGCTTAGGGACTAGTGATACGCAGTATTTT.

The chain carries TRBV6-2 or TRBV6-3 and TRBJ1-1, with D uncertain. Germline values: CDR1 MNHEY, CDR2 SVGEGT. The CDR3 loop spans 15 amino acids. V dropped 0 bases and J dropped 1 base, with 9 bases sitting between them. The CDR3 coding sequence is TGTGCCAGCAGTTACTCCGGGGTGGGGAACACTGAAGCTTTCTTT. It specifies CASSYSGVGNTEAFF.

The chain joins TRBV29-1 to TRBJ2-3; the D is unclear. V gave up 6 bases and J gave up 1 base, with 8 bases separating them. Germline CDR1 is SQVTM and CDR2 is ANQGSEA. The CDR3 loop spans 12 amino acids. CDR3 sequence reads: CSVPRGTDTQYF. The DNA for the CDR3 is TGCAGCGTCCCCCGGGGCACAGATACGCAGTATTTT.

The chain uses TRBV6-1 and TRBJ1-1; D is unclear. V was cut by 0 bases and J by 7 bases, with 15 bases left in between. Germline values: CDR1 MNHNS, CDR2 SASEGT. The length of the CDR3 is 15 residues. CDR3 DNA sequence: TGTGCCAGCAGTGAAGCACCTACGTTCGCGGGTGAAGCTTTCTTT. This gives the protein CASSEAPTFAGEAFF.

J is TRBJ2-6 and V is TRBV6-2 or TRBV6-3; D is perhaps TRBD1 (6 bases). The CDR3 has 20 amino acids. The V end was cut by 2 bases, the J end by 1 base, with 21 bases between. Germline V lookup: CDR1 MNHEY, CDR2 SVGEGT. The CDR3 nucleotides are TGTGCCAGCAGTTACCTCCTCGAGAGGGGGTATAGTTCTGGGGCCAACGTCCTGACTTTC. Translating gives CASSYLLERGYSSGANVLTF.

The CDR3 nucleotides read TGTGCCAGCAGTTCCTTGACAGGGGACACTGAAGCTTTCTTT. It translates to CASSSLTGDTEAFF. This chain links TRBV6-5 with TRBJ1-1; 8 bases line up with TRBD1. Per germline, CDR1 MNHEY and CDR2 SVGAGI. Trimming cost V 4 bases and J 3 bases; bases outside gene matches: 4. The CDR3 covers 14 residues.

This clone was detected a few times. The chain couples TRBV11-3 to TRBJ2-1; 8 positions match TRBD2. The CDR3 totals 12 residues. Trimming cost V 5 bases and J 15 bases; bases outside gene matches: 9. The germline gives CDR1 SGHNT, CDR2 YENEEA. CDR3 in DNA: TGTGCCAGCAGCCACGGACTAGCTCACCCGTTCTTC. This gives the protein CASSHGLAHPFF.

This clone was recorded once. The gene calls are TRBV12-3 or TRBV12-4 and TRBJ1-5; no clear D gene. V lost 2 bases to trimming and J lost 7 bases, with 6 bases between them. This CDR3 spans 12 amino acids. For the CDR3, the DNA is TGTGCCAGCAGTTTACCCTCCCAGCCCCAGCATTTT. The encoded protein is CASSLPSQPQHF.

This chain uses TRBV7-9 with TRBJ1-1; TRBD1 matches at 9 bases. The CDR3 sequence is 16 residues long. Trimming removed 5 bases from V and 3 bases from J; junction bases left unmatched: 10. Germline V gene sequence: CDR1 SEHNR, CDR2 FQNEAQ (reference sequence). This chain's CDR3 is CASSITGGRGDTEAFF. In DNA, the CDR3 is TGTGCCAGCAGCATAACAGGGGGCAGGGGGGACACTGAAGCTTTCTTT.

The CDR3 DNA reads as TGTGCCAGCAGCCTGCCCTATTCGGGAAGTGGAGAGACCCAGTACTTC. Its translation: CASSLPYSGSGETQYF. The chain combines TRBV5-6 with TRBJ2-5; a possible D gene is TRBD2 (5 bases). The V and J ends lost 4 bases and 4 bases respectively, with 20 bases between them. The CDR3 contains 16 residues. The germline V gene encodes CDR1 SGHDT and CDR2 YYEEEE. The entire variable domain, with the rest obtained from reference TRBV5-6 and TRBJ2-5, is as follows: DAGVTQSPTHLIKTRGQQVTLRCSPKSGHDTVSWYQQALGQGPQFIFQYYEEEERQRGNFPDRFSGHQFPNYSSELNVNALLLGDSALYLCASSLPYSGSGETQYFGPGTRLLVL.

This chain links TRBV6-6 with TRBJ1-5; the D gene is possibly TRBD1 (6 bases). CDR3 length equals 13 residues. Trimming shortened V by 5 bases and J by 2 bases, and 7 bases separated the two germline ends. Germline V gene sequence: CDR1 MNHNY, CDR2 SVGAGI (reference sequence). CDR3 region: CASSAGGNQPQHF. The CDR3 DNA reads as TGTGCCAGCAGTGCAGGGGGCAATCAGCCCCAGCATTTT.

This chain uses TRBV2 with TRBJ2-1; D not resolved. The CDR3 totals 11 residues. V lost 5 bases to trimming and J lost 8 bases, with 7 bases between them. Germline CDR1 SNHLY, CDR2 FYNNEI. The CDR3: CASSLLYEQFF. Here the CDR3 DNA reads TGTGCCAGCAGTCTACTCTATGAGCAGTTCTTC. The complete variable domain, with remaining parts taken from reference TRBV2 and TRBJ2-1, reads EPEVTQTPSHQVTQMGQEVILRCVPISNHLYFYWYRQILGQKVEFLVSFYNNEISEKSEIFDDQFSVERPDGSNFTLKIRSTKLEDSAMYFCASSLLYEQFFGPGTRLTVL.

This chain uses TRBV7-3 with TRBJ2-3, with unresolved D. Germline CDR1 reads SGHTA; CDR2 reads FQGTGA. CDR3 length equals 13 residues. V was cut by 5 bases and J by 7 bases, with 13 bases left in between. This chain's CDR3 is CASSPPGVYTQYF. The CDR3 bases are TGTGCCAGCAGCCCACCGGGTGTGTATACGCAGTATTTT. Supplemented by reference TRBV7-3 and TRBJ2-3, the full variable domain reads GAGVSQTPSNKVTEKGKYVELRCDPISGHTALYWYRQSLGQGPEFLIYFQGTGAADDSGLPNDRFFAVRPEGSVSTLKIQRTERGDSAVYLCASSPPGVYTQYFGPGTRLTVL.

V usage is TRBV3-1 (or the pseudogene TRBV3-2) and J usage is TRBJ2-3, with a tentative D call TRBD2 (6 bases). Between the trimmed V and J ends, which lost 2 bases and 2 bases, there was a span of 11 bases. CDR3 length: 15 residues. CDR1 is LGHDT, CDR2 YNNKEL, per germline (reference sequence). CDR3 nucleotide sequence: TGTGCCAGCAGCCAATACGGCGGGAACACAGATACGCAGTATTTT. It specifies CASSQYGGNTDTQYF.

The genes are TRBV2 and TRBJ2-5; 8 bases are a match to TRBD1. Germline CDR1 SNHLY, CDR2 FYNNEI. The V gene end was trimmed by 4 bases and the J gene end by 5 bases; junction bases not matched to a gene: 6. The CDR3 is 14 amino acids. The CDR3 nucleotides are TGTGCCAGCAGTGGACAGGGGTTGGGGGAGACCCAGTACTTC. Its protein is CASSGQGLGETQYF.

CDR3 DNA sequence: TGCGCCAGCAGTGGTGATAGCCGCTACACCGGGGAGCTGTTTTTT. Amino acids: CASSGDSRYTGELFF. This sequence joins TRBV10-2 and TRBJ2-2, with D unclear. Deletions cut 4 bases from V and 3 bases from J, with 12 bases between. Germline V CDR1 and CDR2: WSHSY, SAAADI. This CDR3 has 15 amino acids.

This clone has only one observation. The chain links TRBV11-2 to TRBJ1-1; the D is unclear. Germline loops: CDR1 SGHAT, CDR2 FQNNGV. The CDR3 contains 15 residues. The V gene lost 0 bases and the J gene lost 1 base, with 9 bases spanning the gap. The CDR3 bases are TGTGCCAGCAGCTTAGATGGGCAGGCGAACACTGAAGCTTTCTTT. Residues: CASSLDGQANTEAFF.

The chain joins TRBV30 to TRBJ1-6; 7 bases line up with TRBD1. The V gene end was trimmed by 5 bases and the J gene end by 8 bases; junction bases not matched to a gene: 15. The germline gives CDR1 GTSNPN, CDR2 SVGIG (reference sequence). The CDR3 loop spans 16 amino acids. This chain's CDR3 is CAWGLLRQGIHSPLHF. CDR3 in DNA: TGTGCCTGGGGCTTACTACGACAGGGTATTCATTCACCCCTCCACTTT.

The chain uses TRBV5-1 and TRBJ2-3; D is undetermined. V was clipped by 3 bases and J by 0 bases, with 5 bases between them. CDR1 and CDR2 from the germline V gene are SGHRS and YFSETQ. There are 13 residues in the CDR3. The CDR3 coding sequence is TGCGCCAGCAGCTCCGGTAGCACAGATACGCAGTATTTT. Its protein is CASSSGSTDTQYF. The full variable domain, its missing parts supplied by reference TRBV5-1 and TRBJ2-3, is KAGVTQTPRYLIKTRGQQVTLSCSPISGHRSVSWYQQTPGQGLQFLFEYFSETQRNKGNFPGRFSGRQFSNSRSEMNVSTLELGDSALYLCASSSGSTDTQYFGPGTRLTVL.

The J gene is TRBJ1-1, the V gene TRBV7-2; 8 positions agree with TRBD1. Germline V gene sequence: CDR1 SGHTA, CDR2 FQGNSA. Trimming cost V 5 bases and J 5 bases; bases outside gene matches: 7. CDR3 size: 14 residues. The CDR3: CASSLQGVETEAFF. In nucleotides, the CDR3 is TGTGCCAGCAGCCTACAGGGGGTAGAGACTGAAGCTTTCTTT.

This clone appeared once. The V and J genes are TRBV11-3 and TRBJ2-7; 9 nucleotides agree with TRBD2. The CDR3 extends over 12 amino acids. Germline CDR1 SGHNT, CDR2 YENEEA. V shed 4 bases and J 5 bases; nucleotides not matched to a gene: 0. CDR3 bases: TGTGCCAGCAGCTCTAGCGGGAACGAGCAGTACTTC. Its protein product is CASSSSGNEQYF.